In this sample, the clone carrying this TCR beta chain turned up many times. It was RNA transcripts that yielded the amplified TCR beta CDR3 regions. First-round RT-PCR targeting the TCR CDR3 was performed with the HTBI primer set. Using its own MiXCR run on the multiplex PCR reads, TCRdb lists one record per CDR3 protein. The sample contains roughly 380,000 distinct CDR3 sequences, roughly 15% of which appear only once. CDR3 size: 13 residues. Germline CDR1 and CDR2: GTSNPN and SVGIG (reference sequence). Trimming cost V 3 bases and J 4 bases; bases outside gene matches: 2. Patients aged 18 to 65 had newly diagnosed hyperthyroidism that had lasted under 2 months. The data derive from a study of T cells in Graves' hyperthyroidism and ophthalmopathy.

This chain uses TRBV30 with TRBJ1-5; 8 bases map to TRBD1. What was sequenced was blood. This sequence was found in a young woman with Graves' hyperthyroidism. In nucleotides, the CDR3 is TGTGCCTGGAGCACAGGGGGAAATCAGCCCCAGCATTTT. Residues: CAWSTGGNQPQHF.